This TCR beta chain was captured in a study of T cell clonality in common variable immunodeficiency. General observations from the study: Compared with controls, CVID subjects had fewer shared TCRbeta clones. Reportedly, TCR beta sequences from common variable immunodeficiency showed fewer deletions and N-nucleotide insertions. CVID subjects had higher TCRbeta clonality than healthy controls, most marked in about a third.

Donors gave roughly 5 to 8 ml heparinized peripheral whole blood. In this sample, this clone turned up many times. The antigen remains undetermined. Some clones are missing from TCRdb's copy, which holds only in-frame ones; the method was immunoSEQ multiplex PCR. The specimen has roughly 25,000 clones, none found just once. The origin of this receptor is a human donor with common variable immunodeficiency. Input material: peripheral blood mononuclear cells.

The CDR3 DNA, read in part, is TGTGCCAGCACCAAACTCGGCTCCTACAATGAG. This gives the protein CASTKLGSYNE. The whole CDR3 protein is CASTKLGSYNEQFF. The chain carries TRBV5-6 and TRBJ2-1; D remains ambiguous. The read terminates 3 residues ahead of where the CDR3 ends, so the germline J gene completes it. The CDR3 totals 14 residues. The V and J ends lost 6 bases and 0 bases respectively, with 10 bases between them. The V gene's germline CDR1 is SGHDT and CDR2 YYEEEE. Combining the CDR3 with reference TRBV5-6 and TRBJ2-1 gives the whole variable domain DAGVTQSPTHLIKTRGQQVTLRCSPKSGHDTVSWYQQALGQGPQFIFQYYEEEERQRGNFPDRFSGHQFPNYSSELNVNALLLGDSALYLCASTKLGSYNEQFFGPGTRLTVL.